The table lists the clone carrying this T cell receptor (beta chain) with a few counts. The antigen is undetermined. This sample is drawn from a study of T-cell reconstitution after alpha-beta-depleted transplantation in children. Unique molecular identifiers were used to barcode this TCRbeta library. One entry per CDR3 protein, called by TCRdb with MiXCR from the PCR reads. Of 45,000 to 50,000 distinct CDR3 sequences listed, around 53% are singletons. General study points: Several hundred expanded graft clones reportedly supplied alpha-beta T cells about two months after transplant.

In germline, CDR1 is LGHNA, CDR2 YNFKEQ. This CDR3 contains 15 residues. Trimming took 1 base from V and 5 from J, leaving 9 bases between them. The sample consisted of peripheral blood, taken before TCRalphabeta/CD19-depleted stem cell transplant. V is TRBV4-2 and J is TRBJ1-6; unclear D gene. The sequence derives from a boy in the first two years of life with SCID, due to receive a stem cell transplant. CDR3 sequence reads: CASSQVGRDNSPLHF. CDR3 DNA sequence: TGTGCCAGCAGCCAAGTAGGCCGAGATAATTCACCCCTCCACTTT.